This TCR beta chain derives from a study of T cell responses to AZD1222 COVID-19 vaccine. Study observations and caveats: Increases in Spike-specific TCR breadth and depth were seen after two AZD1222 doses. The sample set comprised mostly white British donors with more females, and clonal diversity was possibly underestimated. At 160-218 and 743-854, vaccine-associated CD4 TCRs were dominant, and they spanned spike.

About this clone itself: Antigen unknown.

This CDR3 contains 17 residues. From germline, CDR1 is MDHEN and CDR2 SYDVKM. Trimming removed 5 bases from V and 0 bases from J; junction bases left unmatched: 5. Assay: immunoSEQ multiplex PCR; the TCRdb copy retains only in-frame clones and omits some. The sample records some 200,000 clones, over 85% being singletons. The source is an adult who received the MenACWY meningococcal vaccine as a control. This chain joins TRBV28 and TRBJ2-6; TRBD1 matches at 9 bases. The sample consisted of peripheral blood, taken 28 days after the second dose of the MenACWY control vaccine. The CDR3 here is CASSKDRGPSGANVLTF. CDR3 nucleotide sequence: TGTGCCAGCAGTAAGGACAGGGGACCCTCTGGGGCCAACGTCCTGACTTTC.